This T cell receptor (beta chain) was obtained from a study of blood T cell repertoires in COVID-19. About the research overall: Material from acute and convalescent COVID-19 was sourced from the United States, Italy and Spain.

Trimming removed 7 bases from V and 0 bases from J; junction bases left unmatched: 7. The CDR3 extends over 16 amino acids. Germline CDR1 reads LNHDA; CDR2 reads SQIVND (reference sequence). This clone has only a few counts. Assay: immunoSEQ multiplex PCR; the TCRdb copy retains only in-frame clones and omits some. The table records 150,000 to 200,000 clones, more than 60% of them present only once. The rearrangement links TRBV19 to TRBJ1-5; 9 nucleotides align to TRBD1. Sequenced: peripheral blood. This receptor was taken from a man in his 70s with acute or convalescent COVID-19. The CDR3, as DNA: TGTGCCAGTAAGACGGAGACAGGGGGTAGCAATCAGCCCCAGCATTTT. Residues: CASKTETGGSNQPQHF.